The entry that follows covers one TCR beta chain sequence. The source of the sample is a study of T cells in Graves' hyperthyroidism and ophthalmopathy. CDR3 length: 14 residues. V was trimmed by 0 bases and J by 3 bases, leaving 8 bases between them. Per germline, CDR1 ENHRY and CDR2 SYGVKD. RNA transcripts gave rise to amplified TCR beta CDR3 regions. The HTBI set primed first-round TCR CDR3 RT-PCR. From the multiplex PCR reads, TCRdb called clonotypes with MiXCR, one entry per CDR3 protein. The table shows a few hundred thousand distinct CDR3 sequences, with approximately 15% occurring only once. Material for sequencing was blood. The chain links TRBV10-3 to TRBJ1-2, with D hard to call. The origin of this receptor is a woman aged 30 to 39 with Graves' hyperthyroidism. CDR3: CAISESIGYYGYTF. In nucleotides, the CDR3 is TGTGCCATCAGTGAGTCGATTGGTTACTATGGCTACACCTTC.